Listed below are T cell receptor beta chains from one sample, sequenced in a study of T cells after yellow fever vaccination. Each CDR3 protein gets one entry after TCRdb re-called the 5' RACE reads with MiXCR. The top ten clones hold roughly 17% of a sample with a few hundred thousand distinct CDR3 sequences, around a sixth of them seen once. The material was PBMCs, obtained more than 4 days after the first yellow fever vaccination. The receptors stem from a man aged 18 to 29 who received the YFV17D yellow fever vaccine. The CDR3 runs from the conserved cysteine through the conserved F or W.

J: TRBJ2-5
V: TRBV7-9
CDR3: CASSLVVAETQYF

J: TRBJ2-2
V: TRBV20-1
CDR3: CSAGTTNTGELFF

J: TRBJ2-1
V: TRBV5-1
CDR3: CASSWGTADNEQFF

J: TRBJ1-5
V: TRBV19
CDR3: CASSIRYSNQPQHF

J: TRBJ2-1
V: TRBV20-1
CDR3: CSARLTGTYNEQFF

J: TRBJ1-6
V: TRBV5-6
CDR3: CASSPTDRGENNSPLHF

J: TRBJ1-5
V: TRBV18
CDR3: CASSPREGMGRPQHF

J: TRBJ2-5
V: TRBV6-1
CDR3: CASSEYGVHETQYF

J: TRBJ1-3
V: TRBV5-1
CDR3: CASSLEQSSGNTIYF

J: TRBJ2-2
V: TRBV19
CDR3: CASSIPRWRGDTGELFF

J: TRBJ1-6
V: TRBV4-1
CDR3: CASTSEGAYNSPLHF

J: TRBJ2-2
V: TRBV14
CDR3: CASSHLGARTGELFF

J: TRBJ2-3
V: TRBV12-3/TRBV12-4
CDR3: CASRRPGDTQYF

J: TRBJ1-5
V: TRBV6-1
CDR3: CASSEVGRQYSNQPQHF

J: TRBJ2-2
V: TRBV18
CDR3: CASSPTLAASNTGELFF

J: TRBJ2-7
V: TRBV7-8
CDR3: CASSIRQGQEQYF

J: TRBJ2-2
V: TRBV5-1
CDR3: CAGGIPNTGELFF

J: TRBJ1-1
V: TRBV7-8
CDR3: CASSSGLPREEAFF

J: TRBJ2-1
V: TRBV5-1
CDR3: CASSLYLARNEQFF

J: TRBJ2-2
V: TRBV3-1
CDR3: CASSPTASNGELFF

J: TRBJ2-3
V: TRBV11-3
CDR3: CASSSTSGGDTDTQYF

J: TRBJ2-3
V: TRBV14
CDR3: CASSQDHGPDRLTDTQYF

J: TRBJ2-5
V: TRBV6-2/TRBV6-3
CDR3: CASSRDLRETQYF

J: TRBJ2-2
V: TRBV30
CDR3: CAWRPPGPSGELFF

J: TRBJ2-3
V: TRBV5-1
CDR3: CASSPTSGGAQDTQYF

J: TRBJ2-5
V: TRBV7-2
CDR3: CASSLRTGQETQYF

J: TRBJ1-1
V: TRBV5-1
CDR3: CASSQKGFPEAFF

J: TRBJ2-1
V: TRBV6-5
CDR3: CASSPGGEGDNEQFF

J: TRBJ2-5
V: TRBV12-5
CDR3: CASGERGAETQYF

J: TRBJ1-1
V: TRBV9
CDR3: CASSVADVNEAEAFF

J: TRBJ2-7
V: TRBV19
CDR3: CASSIPDRKSEQYF

J: TRBJ1-1
V: TRBV29-1
CDR3: CSVKGNTEAFF

J: TRBJ2-6
V: TRBV7-2
CDR3: CASSLPLDRGLAAGANVLTF

J: TRBJ2-7
V: TRBV7-9
CDR3: CASSLMQGEQYF

J: TRBJ2-7
V: TRBV6-2/TRBV6-3
CDR3: CASSHGTLEQYF

J: TRBJ2-3
V: TRBV12-3/TRBV12-4
CDR3: CASLRTGGTDTQYF

J: TRBJ2-7
V: TRBV4-1
CDR3: CASSQRDITYEQYF

J: TRBJ2-7
V: TRBV6-5
CDR3: CASSLTGKRSQYF

J: TRBJ2-3
V: TRBV18
CDR3: CASSPMTDTQYF

J: TRBJ2-1
V: TRBV6-2/TRBV6-3
CDR3: CASSYRVVDEQFF

J: TRBJ2-3
V: TRBV13
CDR3: CASSSTSGGEPDTQYF

J: TRBJ2-7
V: TRBV15
CDR3: CATSRASVLRTYEQYF

J: TRBJ2-7
V: TRBV18
CDR3: CASSRTSGGHSYEQYF

J: TRBJ1-2
V: TRBV6-5
CDR3: CASSYFSDGPGGGYTF

J: TRBJ2-3
V: TRBV5-1
CDR3: CASSLGGPIGDTQYF

J: TRBJ2-1
V: TRBV7-8
CDR3: CASSPGQGRGFF

J: TRBJ1-1
V: TRBV10-2
CDR3: CASIGTTNTEAFF

J: TRBJ2-1
V: TRBV5-1
CDR3: CASSPQPARMGNEQFF